This TCR beta chain was observed in a study of blood T cell repertoires in COVID-19. On the study more broadly: Samples of COVID-19 (acute and convalescent) were obtained from the United States, Italy and Spain. The analysed material was cDNA or gDNA that came from T cells, B-cell-depleted T cells, or PBMCs.

Methods used by the authors: Reference gene primer amplification in the assay estimated nucleated cell counts. The protocol was immunoSEQ multiplex PCR, while the TCRdb copy is restricted to in-frame clones and leaves out a portion. The DNA was the basis for D and trimming; V, J and clone size are from that table. In the table there are around 30,000 clones, roughly 80% of which are singletons. Sample: peripheral blood. The clonotype comes from a human donor in a cohort sampled during active COVID-19.

CDR3 sequence (DNA): TGTGCCTGGAGTGTAGGGACAGGGGGAGTAAATGAGCAGTTCTTC. As protein: CAWSVGTGGVNEQFF. The V call is TRBV30, the J call TRBJ2-1; 11 positions agree with TRBD1. Germline CDR1 and CDR2: GTSNPN and SVGIG (reference sequence). CDR3 length: 15 residues. With V trimmed by 0 bases and J by 7 bases, 5 bases remained unmatched.